The 2 T cell receptor beta chains below were found in one sample sequenced in a study of neoadjuvant anti-PD-1 for oral cavity cancer. As to time point: after neoadjuvant nivolumab, at surgical resection. Sequencing used immunoSEQ multiplex PCR; TCRdb keeps in-frame clones, though not all of them. Of about 13,000 clones listed, approximately 67% are singletons. The source was PBMCs, collected after nivolumab (anti-PD-1) treatment. The receptors shown here come from a person between 40 and 80 years old with oral cavity squamous cell carcinoma.

V is TRBV10-3 and J is TRBJ1-2; no clear D. V shed 7 bases and J shed 4 bases, with 13 bases lying between them. Looked up from germline, CDR1 is ENHRY and CDR2 is SYGVKD. The length of the CDR3 is 13 residues. CDR3 DNA: TGTGCCATCAACCCCGGTTCTGGCTATGGCTACACCTTC. This sequence encodes CAINPGSGYGYTF.

The V and J genes are TRBV19 and TRBJ1-2; D unresolved. Per germline, CDR1 LNHDA and CDR2 SQIVND (reference sequence). V shed 7 bases and J shed 6 bases, with 12 bases lying between them. The CDR3 consists of 12 residues. The CDR3 sequence is CASTEGPNGYTF. Here the CDR3 DNA reads TGTGCCAGTACCGAAGGGCCGAATGGCTACACCTTC.